A single sample is the source of the 29 T cell receptor beta chains below, sequenced in a study of T cell responses to AZD1222 COVID-19 vaccine. TCRdb's table, derived via immunoSEQ multiplex PCR, lists solely in-frame clones and lacks some. The sample carries about 120,000 clones, approximately 86% recorded once. The sample in question was peripheral blood, obtained 28 days after the second AZD1222 dose. Source of these receptors: an adult who received the AZD1222 COVID-19 vaccine.

The chain couples TRBV9 to TRBJ2-1, with a weak D call TRBD1 (5 bases). The CDR3 spans 16 residues. V was pared by 0 bases and J by 1 base, with 11 bases between. Germline-derived CDR1 and CDR2 are SGDLS and YYNGEE. CDR3 residues: CASSVETVRSYNEQFF. The CDR3 region has the DNA TGTGCCAGCAGCGTAGAGACAGTCCGATCCTACAATGAGCAGTTCTTC.

The gene calls are TRBV7-2 and TRBJ1-5; no clear D. Germline CDR1 is SGHTA and CDR2 is FQGNSA. There are 12 residues in the CDR3. The V end was cut by 5 bases, the J end by 5 bases, with 7 bases between. Here the CDR3 reads CASSRTDQPQHF. The DNA for the CDR3 is TGTGCCAGCAGCCGAACAGATCAGCCCCAGCATTTT.

The CDR3 protein is CASSYSSGLSYEQYF. Written as DNA, the CDR3 is TGTGCCAGCAGTTACTCTTCAGGTCTCTCCTACGAGCAGTACTTC. The rearrangement joins TRBV6-5 to TRBJ2-7; D call uncertain. The CDR3 is 15 amino acids. Looked up from germline, CDR1 is MNHEY and CDR2 is SVGAGI. The V gene lost 0 bases and the J gene lost 0 bases, with 9 bases spanning the gap.

The chain links TRBV9 to TRBJ2-2; 8 nucleotides align to TRBD2. CDR3 length: 15 residues. Unmatched junction bases numbered 1, after V lost 3 bases and J lost 0 bases. Germline V lookup: CDR1 SGDLS, CDR2 YYNGEE. Here the CDR3 reads CASSASGSNTGELFF. CDR3 nucleotides: TGTGCCAGCAGCGCTAGCGGGTCGAACACCGGGGAGCTGTTTTTT. The full variable domain, with the rest looked up from reference TRBV9 and TRBJ2-2, is DSGVTQTPKHLITATGQRVTLRCSPRSGDLSVYWYQQSLDQGLQFLIQYYNGEERAKGNILERFSAQQFPDLHSELNLSSLELGDSALYFCASSASGSNTGELFFGEGSRLTVL.

The V gene is TRBV13, the J gene TRBJ2-2; 7 bases match TRBD1. CDR3 length equals 17 residues. The V gene's germline CDR1 is PRHDT and CDR2 FYEKMQ (reference sequence). V shed 2 bases and J 1 base; nucleotides not matched to a gene: 7. The CDR3 loop reads CASSLSRAGGNTGELFF. CDR3 coding DNA: TGTGCCAGCAGCTTAAGTCGAGCAGGGGGGAACACCGGGGAGCTGTTTTTT.

This chain links TRBV2 with TRBJ2-1; 8 bases map to TRBD2. This CDR3 has 11 residues. The ends lost 4 bases at V and 15 bases at J; junction bases unmatched: 5. The germline CDR1 and CDR2 sequences are SNHLY and FYNNEI. CDR3 region: CASSVQRGWFF. In DNA form, the CDR3 reads TGTGCCAGCAGTGTCCAGCGGGGGTGGTTCTTC.

This chain joins TRBV5-1 and TRBJ1-2, with D possibly TRBD1 on 5 matching bases. The V and J ends lost 0 bases and 8 bases respectively, with 14 bases between them. Germline assignment: CDR1 SGHRS and CDR2 YFSETQ. The CDR3 totals 14 residues. The CDR3 sequence: CASSLGTQGSGYTF. CDR3 sequence (DNA): TGCGCCAGCAGCTTGGGGACCCAGGGATCAGGCTACACCTTC.

V usage is TRBV7-9 and J usage is TRBJ2-1; no clear D. The CDR3 length is 14 residues. Per germline, CDR1 SEHNR and CDR2 FQNEAQ (reference sequence). V dropped 5 bases and J dropped 0 bases, with 8 bases sitting between them. CDR3 nucleotide sequence: TGTGCCAGCAGCCTAGTAAGCTCCTACAATGAGCAGTTCTTC. Its protein is CASSLVSSYNEQFF.

V is TRBV30 and J is TRBJ2-7; D remains unclear. The germline CDR1 and CDR2 sequences are GTSNPN and SVGIG (reference sequence). V was shortened by 1 base and J by 4 bases, with 5 bases between the two germline ends. This CDR3 spans 11 amino acids. As DNA, the CDR3 is TGTGCCTGGAGTGCAGAGTACGAGCAGTACTTC. Protein: CAWSAEYEQYF.

The chain recombines TRBV19 with TRBJ1-5; the match to TRBD1 covers 8 bases. With V trimmed by 7 bases and J by 6 bases, 11 bases remained unmatched. The CDR3 runs 15 residues. Germline loops: CDR1 LNHDA, CDR2 SQIVND (reference sequence). The CDR3 protein is CASNTQGALGQPQHF. CDR3 DNA: TGTGCCAGTAACACCCAGGGGGCGCTTGGTCAGCCCCAGCATTTT.

The rearrangement joins TRBV4-3 to TRBJ2-1; 7 bases map to TRBD2. Per germline, CDR1 LGHNA and CDR2 YSLEER. This CDR3 has 12 amino acids. Unmatched junction bases numbered 3, after V lost 4 bases and J lost 9 bases. The CDR3 region has the DNA TGCGCCAGCAGCCGGGGCGGGGGTGAGCAGTTCTTC. It yields the protein CASSRGGGEQFF.

This clone was seen a handful of times. The rearrangement uses TRBV7-2 and TRBJ1-1; D ambiguous. Germline V gives CDR1 SGHTA, CDR2 FQGNSA. The CDR3 covers 13 residues. V lost 1 base to trimming and J lost 1 base, with 4 bases between them. CDR3 sequence: CASSLGANTEAFF. The CDR3, as DNA: TGTGCCAGCAGCTTAGGGGCGAACACTGAAGCTTTCTTT.

This clone appeared a few times. The V and J genes are TRBV15 and TRBJ1-5; D not resolved. Germline CDR1 LNHNV, CDR2 YYDKDF (reference sequence). The CDR3 runs to 15 residues. V shed 5 bases and J shed 0 bases, with 11 bases lying between them. In nucleotides, the CDR3 is TGTGCCACCAGCTCGCGACGGGATAGCAATCAGCCCCAGCATTTT. Translated, it gives CATSSRRDSNQPQHF.

This clone was seen only once. V and J are TRBV28 and TRBJ2-3; possible D gene TRBD2, 6 bases. Germline V gene lookup returns CDR1 MDHEN and CDR2 SYDVKM. The CDR3 covers 14 residues. The V and J ends lost 7 bases and 1 base respectively, with 12 bases between them. The CDR3 reads CASIPPGGTDTQYF. The DNA of the CDR3 is TGTGCCAGCATCCCCCCGGGGGGCACAGATACGCAGTATTTT.

The rearrangement links TRBV7-8 to TRBJ1-3; D perhaps matches TRBD1 (6 bases). V was clipped by 0 bases and J by 3 bases, with 12 bases between them. The CDR3 spans 16 residues. Germline V gene sequence: CDR1 SGHVS, CDR2 FQNEAQ. The CDR3 DNA follows: TGTGCCAGCAGCTTAGCCCCCAGGGGCGGTGGAAACACCATATATTTT. Amino acids: CASSLAPRGGGNTIYF.

CDR3 nucleotides: TGTGCCAGCAAAAGTCGGGCAGAGCAGTACTTC. Its translation: CASKSRAEQYF. The chain employs TRBV21-1 and TRBJ2-7. TRBV21-1 is classified as a pseudogene. The CDR3 length is 11 residues.

The table lists this clone with a count of one. The CDR3 DNA follows: TGTGCCAGCAGCTCATCCCCGGGACAGGGGCGTAGGCGGGAGACTGAAGCTTTCTTT. Translation gives CASSSSPGQGRRRETEAFF. The genes are TRBV7-3 and TRBJ1-1; 10 positions match TRBD1. Germline V gene sequence: CDR1 SGHTA, CDR2 FQGTGA. V was clipped by 4 bases and J by 5 bases; unmatched bases: 19. The CDR3 is 19 amino acids.

The chain carries TRBV10-3 and TRBJ1-3, with a possible D match to TRBD1 (5 bases). From germline, CDR1 is ENHRY and CDR2 SYGVKD. V lost 0 bases and J 0 bases, leaving 12 bases between the germline ends. The CDR3 covers 17 residues. The CDR3 loop is CAISESGAVLSGNTIYF. Here the CDR3 DNA reads TGTGCCATCAGTGAGTCTGGGGCAGTCCTCTCTGGAAACACCATATATTTT.

The chain is built from TRBV19 and TRBJ1-2; D is unclear. This CDR3 has 12 residues. V lost 5 bases to trimming and J lost 3 bases, with 7 bases between them. Germline V gene lookup returns CDR1 LNHDA and CDR2 SQIVND (reference sequence). The CDR3 region has the DNA TGTGCCAGTAGTCGCGAATACTATGGCTACACCTTC. It encodes CASSREYYGYTF.

The rearrangement links TRBV6-5 to TRBJ2-5, with 8 bases that match TRBD2. The V gene end was trimmed by 8 bases and the J gene end by 3 bases; junction bases not matched to a gene: 11. The germline V gene encodes CDR1 MNHEY and CDR2 SVGAGI. The CDR3 extends over 15 amino acids. CDR3 protein: CASGMEAGGEETQYF. CDR3 sequence (DNA): TGTGCCAGCGGAATGGAGGCGGGGGGCGAAGAGACCCAGTACTTC.

The gene calls are TRBV28 and TRBJ1-2, with no clear D. The CDR3 runs 13 residues. The germline V gene encodes CDR1 MDHEN and CDR2 SYDVKM. V dropped 2 bases and J dropped 8 bases, with 12 bases sitting between them. DNA of the CDR3: TGTGCCAGCAGTTTAGATGCCTCGCGGGGCTACACCTTC. Translating it yields CASSLDASRGYTF.

The gene calls are TRBV18 and TRBJ1-1; no firm D call. The V and J ends lost 4 bases and 1 base respectively, with 4 bases between them. CDR1 and CDR2 (germline): KGHSH, LQKENI. This CDR3 is built from 12 residues. CDR3 residues: CASSQGNTEAFF. CDR3 in DNA: TGTGCCAGCTCACAGGGGAACACTGAAGCTTTCTTT.

Note on this clone: A read error may produce the germline difference seen at one junction end. This chain connects TRBV28 to TRBJ1-1, with a weak D call TRBD1 (6 bases). The CDR3 runs to 14 residues. Germline V gene data show CDR1 as MDHEN and CDR2 as SYDVKM. The CDR3: CASSLWVQGQGARF. The CDR3 DNA reads as TGTGCCAGCAGTTTATGGGTACAGGGTCAGGGTGCGAGATTT. Full variable domain (remainder filled in from reference TRBV28 and TRBJ1-1): DVKVTQSSRYLVKRTGEKVFLECVQDMDHENMFWYRQDPGLGLRLIYFSYDVKMKEKGDIPEGYSVSREKKERFSLILESASTNQTSMYLCASSLWVQGQGARFGQGTRLTVV.

The J gene is TRBJ2-1, the V gene TRBV9; 9 bases match TRBD2. Germline CDR1 SGDLS, CDR2 YYNGEE. The length of the CDR3 is 16 residues. V shed 3 bases, J shed 3 bases, and the junction held 7 bases outside the gene matches. As DNA, the CDR3 is TGTGCCAGCAGCGGGACCGGGACTAGCCGCTACAATGAGCAGTTCTTC. Protein: CASSGTGTSRYNEQFF.

The rearrangement uses TRBV5-4 and TRBJ2-3; no clear D gene. Trimming pared 2 bases from V and 4 bases from J, leaving 20 bases between. The CDR3 spans 17 residues. Germline V CDR1 and CDR2: SGHNT, YYREEE (reference sequence). The DNA for the CDR3 is TGTGCCAGCAGCTTACGCAGGAAAGGACGGTGGGCAGATACGCAGTATTTT. Translation gives CASSLRRKGRWADTQYF.

In DNA form, the CDR3 reads TGTGCCAGCAGCAAAGGGGGACTAGCGAAATACAATGAGCAGTTCTTC. This encodes CASSKGGLAKYNEQFF. The J gene is TRBJ2-1, the V gene TRBV11-2; 10 nucleotides agree with TRBD2. CDR1 and CDR2 from the germline V gene are SGHAT and FQNNGV. The CDR3 extends over 16 amino acids. V lost 5 bases, J lost 4 bases, and 8 bases stayed unmatched.

The chain joins TRBV4-3 to TRBJ1-6; D might be TRBD1 (6 bases). Trimming removed 3 bases at V and 7 bases at J, with 13 bases between. Per germline, CDR1 LGHNA and CDR2 YSLEER. This CDR3 has 15 amino acids. CDR3: CASSHPDRTNSPLHF. DNA of the CDR3: TGCGCCAGCAGCCATCCGGACAGAACGAATTCACCCCTCCACTTT.

The chain is built from TRBV9 and TRBJ1-4, with D maybe TRBD1 (5 bases). V was pared by 4 bases and J by 4 bases, with 11 bases between. Germline CDR1 and CDR2: SGDLS and YYNGEE. There are 14 residues in the CDR3. Here the CDR3 DNA reads TGTGCCAGCAGCTTGGGGCTCGGTAATGAAAAACTGTTTTTT. Residues: CASSLGLGNEKLFF.

In its sample, this clone was seen a few times. CDR3 sequence: CASSLASGDEQFF. The CDR3 nucleotides read TGTGCCAGCAGTTTAGCGTCTGGGGATGAGCAGTTCTTC. This chain connects TRBV12-3 or TRBV12-4 to TRBJ2-1; no firm D call. The CDR3 length is 13 residues. The V end lost 0 bases, the J end lost 8 bases, and 8 bases lay between the germline ends.